Shown below are 32 T cell receptor beta chains from a single sample sequenced in a study of control samples from healthy donors and cancer patients. Sequenced by immunoSEQ multiplex PCR; TCRdb stores in-frame clones only, minus some. The table includes about 180,000 clones, 85% to 95% detected once. Sequencing was performed on blood. Every receptor here comes from a man aged 25-40 years in good health.

The J gene is TRBJ1-3, the V gene TRBV30; D gene unclear. Looked up from germline, CDR1 is GTSNPN and CDR2 is SVGIG (reference sequence). V was clipped by 5 bases and J by 3 bases, with 20 bases between them. CDR3 size: 16 residues. CDR3 loop: CAWEEEGSNHGNTIYF. DNA of the CDR3: TGTGCCTGGGAGGAGGAAGGAAGCAATCATGGAAACACCATATATTTT. The full variable domain, with the rest looked up from reference TRBV30 and TRBJ1-3, is SQTIHQWPATLVQPVGSPLSLECTVEGTSNPNLYWYRQAAGRGLQLLFYSVGIGQISSEVPQNLSASRPQDRQFILSSKKLLLSDSGFYLCAWEEEGSNHGNTIYFGEGSWLTVV.

J is TRBJ1-1 and V is TRBV3-1 (or the pseudogene TRBV3-2); no firm D call. The germline CDR1 and CDR2 sequences are LGHDT and YNNKEL (reference sequence). The CDR3 contains 14 residues. V was clipped by 5 bases and J by 1 base, with 11 bases between them. CDR3 loop: CASSTNGRNTEAFF. The CDR3 bases are TGTGCCAGCAGCACAAACGGGAGGAACACTGAAGCTTTCTTT.

V is TRBV19 and J is TRBJ1-5; D perhaps matches TRBD1 (6 bases). This CDR3 region has 14 residues. CDR1 and CDR2 (germline): LNHDA, SQIVND (reference sequence). The V and J ends lost 3 bases and 4 bases respectively, with 10 bases between them. The CDR3 DNA reads TGTGCCAGTAGTATCCAGGGGCCAAATCAGCCCCAGCATTTT. Residues: CASSIQGPNQPQHF.

The genes are TRBV5-1 and TRBJ2-1; D is undetermined. V shed 2 bases and J shed 0 bases, with 15 bases lying between them. Germline assignment: CDR1 SGHRS and CDR2 YFSETQ. CDR3 length: 17 amino acids. The DNA of the CDR3 is TGCGCCAGCAGCTTAATTTCTCGGCAAAGCTCCTACAATGAGCAGTTCTTC. Residues: CASSLISRQSSYNEQFF.

The chain joins TRBV12-3 or TRBV12-4 to TRBJ1-1, with 7 bases identical to TRBD1. The CDR3 sequence is 13 residues long. Trimming took 6 bases from V and 11 from J; bases not matched to a gene: 12. The CDR3 spells CASSEQGPLRAFF. CDR3 bases: TGTGCCAGCAGCGAACAGGGGCCCTTACGTGCTTTCTTT.

A note on this clone: Other DNA sequences in this sample translate to the same CDR3. The rearrangement uses TRBV27 and TRBJ1-5, with D unclear. The length of the CDR3 is 14 residues. Germline assignment: CDR1 MNHEY and CDR2 SMNVEV (reference sequence). Trimming removed 3 bases from V and 1 base from J, with 7 bases in between. CDR3 amino acids: CASSLGGSNQPQHF. The CDR3 region has the DNA TGTGCCAGCAGTTTGGGAGGAAGCAATCAGCCCCAGCATTTT.

The V call is TRBV27, the J call TRBJ2-7; 10 nucleotides line up with TRBD2. The V segment lost 4 bases and the J segment 1 base; nucleotides outside the gene matches: 4. The germline CDR1 and CDR2 sequences are MNHEY and SMNVEV (reference sequence). This CDR3 is built from 15 residues. The DNA for the CDR3 is TGTGCCAGCAGTTCGGGACTAGCGTCTTCCTACGAGCAGTACTTC. The encoded protein is CASSSGLASSYEQYF.

In the case of this clone: Within the sample, other DNA sequences also encode this same CDR3. This chain uses TRBV6-6 with TRBJ1-1, with 8 nucleotides matching TRBD1. Germline CDR1 reads MNHNY; CDR2 reads SVGAGI (reference sequence). This CDR3 comprises 13 residues. V was pared by 7 bases and J by 1 base, with 2 bases of the junction left unmatched. The CDR3 here is CASIDRGNTEAFF. CDR3 bases: TGTGCCAGCATAGACAGGGGGAACACTGAAGCTTTCTTT.

This CDR3 reads CASSYAYGYTF. In DNA, the CDR3 is TGTGCCAGCAGCTATGCGTATGGCTACACCTTC. The chain employs TRBV2 and TRBJ1-2; D ambiguous. V was clipped by 6 bases and J by 5 bases, with 7 bases between them. Germline V gene lookup returns CDR1 SNHLY and CDR2 FYNNEI. The CDR3 extends over 11 amino acids. The variable domain in full, with the rest retrieved from reference TRBV2 and TRBJ1-2, is EPEVTQTPSHQVTQMGQEVILRCVPISNHLYFYWYRQILGQKVEFLVSFYNNEISEKSEIFDDQFSVERPDGSNFTLKIRSTKLEDSAMYFCASSYAYGYTFGSGTRLTVV.

This clone was picked up one time. This rearrangement joins TRBV5-4 to TRBJ2-2; 11 bases agree with TRBD2. The CDR3 extends over 18 amino acids. Germline values: CDR1 SGHNT, CDR2 YYREEE (reference sequence). V trimming: 4 bases; J trimming: 1 base; junction bases outside the gene matches: 9. DNA for the CDR3: TGTGCCAGCAGCCCACGGGGCGGGACTAGCGGGAACACCGGGGAGCTGTTTTTT. It encodes CASSPRGGTSGNTGELFF.

The J gene is TRBJ2-3, the V gene TRBV5-1; tentative D call: TRBD1 (5 bases). There are 15 residues in the CDR3. The germline gives CDR1 SGHRS, CDR2 YFSETQ. Between the trimmed V and J ends, which lost 0 bases and 4 bases, there was a span of 12 bases. DNA for the CDR3: TGCGCCAGCAGCTTGGGGCAGGGCGGCGCAGATACGCAGTATTTT. Translation gives CASSLGQGGADTQYF.

The genes are TRBV18 and TRBJ2-1, with 8 bases that match TRBD2. Per germline, CDR1 KGHSH and CDR2 LQKENI. With V trimmed by 3 bases and J by 6 bases, 7 bases remained unmatched. The CDR3 sequence is 15 residues long. CDR3 sequence (DNA): TGTGCCAGCTCACCGCCGGGGGGGCGAGGCAATGAGCAGTTCTTC. The encoded protein is CASSPPGGRGNEQFF.

This chain joins TRBV2 and TRBJ2-1, with 12 bases identical to TRBD2. V shed 11 bases, J shed 7 bases, and the junction held 9 bases outside the gene matches. Germline CDR1 and CDR2: SNHLY and FYNNEI. This CDR3 is built from 14 residues. CDR3 DNA: TGTGCCCAGTTTACTAGCGGGGGGCGGAATGAGCAGTTCTTC. It translates to CAQFTSGGRNEQFF.

The chain combines TRBV7-9 with TRBJ1-1; the D gene is possibly TRBD1 (6 bases). The CDR3 is 12 amino acids. The V end lost 0 bases, the J end lost 8 bases, and 7 bases lay between the germline ends. In germline, CDR1 is SEHNR, CDR2 FQNEAQ (reference sequence). CDR3 loop: CASSLAQGEAFF. CDR3 coding DNA: TGTGCCAGCAGCTTAGCACAGGGAGAAGCTTTCTTT.

Written as DNA, the CDR3 is TGCGCCAGCAGCCAAGTTCCTAGCGGGATCCCCTACAATGAGCAGTTCTTC. This gives the protein CASSQVPSGIPYNEQFF. The genes are TRBV4-1 and TRBJ2-1; TRBD2 matches at 9 bases. The V gene end was trimmed by 1 base and the J gene end by 2 bases; junction bases not matched to a gene: 6. CDR1 is MGHRA, CDR2 YSYEKL, per germline. The CDR3 consists of 17 residues.

This chain joins TRBV7-2 and TRBJ1-6, with D tentatively TRBD1 (5 bases). CDR3 length: 17 amino acids. V was clipped by 5 bases and J by 3 bases, with 17 bases between them. The germline V gene encodes CDR1 SGHTA and CDR2 FQGNSA. CDR3 bases: TGTGCCAGCAGCATTTCAGGGAATAGATTCTATAATTCACCCCTCCACTTT. Residues: CASSISGNRFYNSPLHF.

The gene calls are TRBV5-4 and TRBJ2-2; perhaps TRBD1 as D (6 bases). V lost 3 bases and J lost 1, with 7 bases in between. Germline V gene data show CDR1 as SGHNT and CDR2 as YYREEE (reference sequence). This CDR3 spans 14 amino acids. The CDR3 region has the DNA TGTGCCAGCAGCTCGACAGGGAACACCGGGGAGCTGTTTTTT. Protein: CASSSTGNTGELFF.

V usage is TRBV24-1 and J usage is TRBJ1-2, with D possibly being TRBD1 (5 bases). The CDR3 has 13 amino acids. Germline V gene lookup returns CDR1 KGHDR and CDR2 SFDVKD. Trimming took 3 bases from V and 8 from J, leaving 12 bases between them. The CDR3 protein is CATSDHQGSGYTF. The DNA of the CDR3 is TGTGCCACCAGTGATCATCAGGGATCGGGCTACACCTTC.

The rearrangement links TRBV7-2 to TRBJ2-7, with D unclear. The CDR3 is 13 amino acids. Germline loops: CDR1 SGHTA, CDR2 FQGNSA. Trimming removed 8 bases at V and 2 bases at J, with 13 bases between. CDR3 in amino acids: CASSLRRTYEQYF. As DNA, the CDR3 is TGTGCCAGCTCTCTTAGGCGGACCTACGAGCAGTACTTC. Looking up the rest from reference TRBV7-2 and TRBJ2-7 gives the full variable domain: GAGVSQSPSNKVTEKGKDVELRCDPISGHTALYWYRQSLGQGLEFLIYFQGNSAPDKSGLPSDRFSAERTGGSVSTLTIQRTQQEDSAVYLCASSLRRTYEQYFGPGTRLTVT.

V usage is TRBV29-1 and J usage is TRBJ2-7; a possible D gene is TRBD1 (6 bases). Trimming pared 1 base from V and 3 bases from J, leaving 10 bases between. In germline, CDR1 is SQVTM, CDR2 ANQGSEA. The CDR3 has 13 residues. As DNA, the CDR3 is TGCAGCGTTGAAGGCAGGGGCGGCTACGAGCAGTACTTC. Amino acids: CSVEGRGGYEQYF.

This clone was recorded once. The rearrangement joins TRBV18 to TRBJ1-2, with D possibly matching TRBD1 (6 bases). Trimming removed 5 bases from V and 2 bases from J, with 12 bases in between. This CDR3 has 14 amino acids. The germline CDR1 and CDR2 sequences are KGHSH and LQKENI. CDR3 loop: CASSSQGQNYGYTF. CDR3 bases: TGTGCCAGCTCATCACAGGGTCAGAACTATGGCTACACCTTC.

This clone was observed a handful of times. The V gene is TRBV7-9, the J gene TRBJ1-1, with D unresolved. The germline V gene has CDR1 SEHNR and CDR2 FQNEAQ (reference sequence). V was shortened by 5 bases and J by 2 bases, with 15 bases between the two germline ends. CDR3 size: 15 residues. CDR3 loop: CASSPVEAENTEAFF. The CDR3 nucleotides are TGTGCCAGCAGCCCCGTGGAGGCAGAAAACACTGAAGCTTTCTTT. Full variable domain (remainder filled in from reference TRBV7-9 and TRBJ1-1): DTGVSQNPRHKITKRGQNVTFRCDPISEHNRLYWYRQTLGQGPEFLTYFQNEAQLEKSRLLSDRFSAERPKGSFSTLEIQRTEQGDSAMYLCASSPVEAENTEAFFGQGTRLTVV.

This clone was observed a handful of times. This sequence joins TRBV9 and TRBJ1-3; D is ambiguous. The germline gives CDR1 SGDLS, CDR2 YYNGEE. This CDR3 region has 14 residues. Trimming left V 2 bases short and J 1 base short, with 7 bases between. The CDR3 here is CASSVGTSGNTIYF. The CDR3 DNA reads TGTGCCAGCAGCGTGGGTACGTCTGGAAACACCATATATTTT. Variable domain in full (rest from reference TRBV9 and TRBJ1-3): DSGVTQTPKHLITATGQRVTLRCSPRSGDLSVYWYQQSLDQGLQFLIQYYNGEERAKGNILERFSAQQFPDLHSELNLSSLELGDSALYFCASSVGTSGNTIYFGEGSWLTVV.

The V and J genes are TRBV19 and TRBJ1-4; 8 positions agree with TRBD1. This CDR3 region has 17 residues. Looked up from germline, CDR1 is LNHDA and CDR2 is SQIVND (reference sequence). With V trimmed by 4 bases and J by 0 bases, 7 bases remained unmatched. As DNA, the CDR3 is TGTGCCAGTAGTACGATGACAGGGGCGGCAACTAATGAAAAACTGTTTTTT. This sequence encodes CASSTMTGAATNEKLFF.

This clone appeared a single time. The chain recombines TRBV5-3 with TRBJ2-1; 13 bases fit TRBD2. TRBV5-3 is assigned to the ORF class and has an uncertain function. This CDR3 is 15 amino acids long. V lost 4 bases to trimming and J lost 10 bases; unmatched junction nucleotides: 8. CDR3 loop: CARSHGLAGVEEQFF. DNA for the CDR3: TGTGCCAGAAGCCACGGACTAGCGGGGGTTGAAGAGCAGTTCTTC.

The chain carries TRBV30 and TRBJ1-1; D is perhaps TRBD1 (5 bases). The length of the CDR3 is 16 residues. Germline V lookup: CDR1 GTSNPN, CDR2 SVGIG (reference sequence). Trimming left V 4 bases short and J 5 bases short, with 23 bases between. The CDR3, as DNA: TGTGCCTGGAAACAAAGTCTATTTACGGGGCGGACTGAAGCTTTCTTT. As protein: CAWKQSLFTGRTEAFF.

The rearrangement uses TRBV27 and TRBJ2-7; 11 bases are shared with TRBD2. There are 14 residues in the CDR3. CDR1 MNHEY and CDR2 SMNVEV come from the germline V gene (reference sequence). J lost 4 bases, V lost 7 bases, and 6 bases had no gene match. CDR3 amino acids: CASKLAGERYEQYF. Written as DNA, the CDR3 is TGTGCCAGCAAACTAGCGGGAGAAAGATACGAGCAGTACTTC.

The chain combines TRBV11-2 with TRBJ2-5, with D hard to call. Germline CDR1 SGHAT, CDR2 FQNNGV. The germline V and J ends were trimmed by 6 bases and 1 base, with 15 bases remaining between them. This CDR3 is built from 15 residues. CDR3 amino acids: CASSLSGRGQETQYF. The CDR3 DNA sequence: TGTGCCAGCAGTCTCTCCGGACGAGGCCAAGAGACCCAGTACTTC.

The chain has TRBV7-2 and TRBJ1-1; TRBD1 matches at 9 bases. The trim removed 1 base at V and 5 bases at J, leaving 8 bases unmatched. This CDR3 region has 16 residues. The germline V gene encodes CDR1 SGHTA and CDR2 FQGNSA. The CDR3 loop is CASSLGGYRGRTEAFF. The CDR3 nucleotides are TGTGCCAGCAGCTTAGGGGGTTACAGGGGGCGTACTGAAGCTTTCTTT.

This chain connects TRBV2 to TRBJ2-6, with D perhaps matching TRBD2 (5 bases). The CDR3 extends over 15 amino acids. Per the germline V gene, CDR1 is SNHLY and CDR2 is FYNNEI. The V end was cut by 8 bases, the J end by 5 bases, with 16 bases between. The CDR3 sequence is CASSSAGFRANVLTF. The CDR3 nucleotides read TGTGCCAGCTCCTCGGCGGGTTTTCGGGCCAACGTCCTGACTTTC.

V and J are TRBV6-6 and TRBJ1-3; no clear D. V was clipped by 6 bases and J by 1 base, with 10 bases between them. The length of the CDR3 is 14 residues. Per the germline V gene, CDR1 is MNHNY and CDR2 is SVGAGI (reference sequence). The CDR3 DNA sequence: TGTGCCAGCAGCGACACGGGATCTGGAAACACCATATATTTT. Translating it yields CASSDTGSGNTIYF.

DNA for the CDR3: TGTGCCAGCAGTTTAACGGGTTCAGCGCAGTATTTT. Amino acid sequence: CASSLTGSAQYF. The rearrangement joins TRBV12-3 or TRBV12-4 to TRBJ2-3; D ambiguous. The ends were cut back, 2 bases at V and 10 bases at J, with 10 bases in the middle. The CDR3 has 12 residues.